This entry lists 29 T cell receptor beta chains sequenced from one sample in a study of T cell repertoires in cytomegalovirus infection. For these TCRs, the target antigens are not known. Via MiXCR, TCRdb re-called the reads, giving one row per CDR3 protein. Of 50,000 to 65,000 distinct CDR3 sequences in the sample, roughly 20% were seen once. Sequencing was performed on CD8+ T cells from cultured PBMCs, taken from culture after CMV antigen stimulation. All receptors derive from a human donor in good health (CMV status not recorded). Some clones in this sample may be carry-over from other donors' samples.

This clonotype was picked up one time. The chain recombines TRBV20-1 with TRBJ2-7; tentative D call: TRBD2 (7 bases). CDR3 size: 13 residues. CDR1 and CDR2 (germline): DFQATT, SNEGSKA (reference sequence). Trimming stripped 3 bases from V and 5 bases from J, with 14 bases between. CDR3 amino acids: CSARSGGEHEQYF. CDR3 coding DNA: TGCAGTGCTAGGTCGGGGGGCGAGCACGAGCAGTACTTC.

This clonotype showed up just a few times. The chain links TRBV7-2 to TRBJ2-3; D is undetermined. Trimming removed 1 base at V and 3 bases at J, with 8 bases between. The CDR3 loop spans 14 amino acids. The germline CDR1 and CDR2 sequences are SGHTA and FQGNSA. CDR3 sequence reads: CASSLEGSTDTQYF. The DNA for the CDR3 is TGTGCCAGCAGCTTAGAGGGTAGTACAGATACGCAGTATTTT.

This clonotype was observed a handful of times. V usage is TRBV30 and J usage is TRBJ1-1, with a possible D match to TRBD1 (5 bases). CDR3 length equals 13 residues. Germline loops: CDR1 GTSNPN, CDR2 SVGIG (reference sequence). Deletions cut 0 bases from V and 2 bases from J, with 7 bases between. The CDR3 reads CAWSVGLNTEAFF. The CDR3 nucleotides read TGTGCCTGGAGTGTGGGACTAAACACTGAAGCTTTCTTT.

V usage is TRBV11-2 and J usage is TRBJ2-5; TRBD1 matches 7 bases. The CDR3 totals 14 residues. The V gene end was trimmed by 4 bases and the J gene end by 2 bases; junction bases not matched to a gene: 4. The germline gives CDR1 SGHAT, CDR2 FQNNGV. CDR3 nucleotide sequence: TGTGCCAGCAGCTCTTCGACAGGGCAAGAGACCCAGTACTTC. It codes for CASSSSTGQETQYF.

There are a few counts of this clonotype. The chain joins TRBV7-2 to TRBJ2-5; D may be TRBD2 (5 bases). The germline CDR1 and CDR2 sequences are SGHTA and FQGNSA. The CDR3 sequence is 14 residues long. V lost 5 bases, J lost 5 bases, and 15 bases lay in between. The CDR3 DNA reads TGTGCCAGCAGCACAACTAGGACCGTTGAGACCCAGTACTTC. Amino acid sequence: CASSTTRTVETQYF.

This clonotype was seen a handful of times. J is TRBJ2-1 and V is TRBV2; D is ambiguous. There are 15 residues in the CDR3. Germline V CDR1 and CDR2: SNHLY, FYNNEI. Trimming removed 3 bases at V and 0 bases at J, with 9 bases between. DNA of the CDR3: TGTGCCAGCAGTGATTTGGCAGGCTCCTACAATGAGCAGTTCTTC. It encodes CASSDLAGSYNEQFF. Based on the CDR3 plus reference TRBV2 and TRBJ2-1, the full variable domain is EPEVTQTPSHQVTQMGQEVILRCVPISNHLYFYWYRQILGQKVEFLVSFYNNEISEKSEIFDDQFSVERPDGSNFTLKIRSTKLEDSAMYFCASSDLAGSYNEQFFGPGTRLTVL.

This chain connects TRBV28 to TRBJ2-2, with D possibly being TRBD1 (6 bases). CDR1 MDHEN and CDR2 SYDVKM come from the germline V gene. Between the trimmed V and J ends, which lost 7 bases and 2 bases, there was a span of 14 bases. CDR3 length equals 15 residues. CDR3 residues: CASTRWGRNTGELFF. CDR3 nucleotides: TGTGCCAGCACCCGCTGGGGGCGAAACACCGGGGAGCTGTTTTTT.

This clonotype was counted between two and nine times. The V gene is TRBV7-2, the J gene TRBJ2-1, with D perhaps matching TRBD1 (7 bases). Trimming stripped 4 bases from V and 0 bases from J, with 19 bases between. The CDR3 spans 18 residues. Looked up from germline, CDR1 is SGHTA and CDR2 is FQGNSA. Here the CDR3 DNA reads TGTGCCAGCAGCTCAAAGGAGGGGACAGAGAGCTCCTACAATGAGCAGTTCTTC. This codes for CASSSKEGTESSYNEQFF.

CDR3 sequence: CASSPMPHEQFF. CDR3 nucleotides: TGTGCCAGCAGCCCAATGCCCCATGAGCAGTTCTTC. The chain employs TRBV5-6 and TRBJ2-1, with D hard to call. Germline V CDR1 and CDR2: SGHDT, YYEEEE. V shed 4 bases and J shed 8 bases, with 10 bases lying between them. The CDR3 has 12 amino acids.

This clonotype was picked up a small number of times. The chain joins TRBV4-3 to TRBJ2-7, with TRBD2 as a possible D gene (6 bases). CDR1 and CDR2 (germline): LGHNA, YSLEER. CDR3 size: 16 residues. V dropped 1 base and J dropped 5 bases, with 18 bases sitting between them. The CDR3 loop is CASSQAGDLLPHEQYF. The CDR3 DNA follows: TGCGCCAGCAGCCAAGCGGGGGACCTTCTGCCTCACGAGCAGTACTTC.

The CDR3 reads CSVEDQTVATSGANVLTF. In nucleotides, the CDR3 is TGCAGCGTTGAAGACCAGACGGTGGCAACCTCTGGGGCCAACGTCCTGACTTTC. This chain links TRBV29-1 with TRBJ2-6; D gene ambiguous. Trimming shortened V by 0 bases and J by 0 bases, and 15 bases separated the two germline ends. The CDR3 has 18 amino acids. Per the germline V gene, CDR1 is SQVTM and CDR2 is ANQGSEA.

There are a few counts of this clonotype. This sequence joins TRBV11-3 and TRBJ1-1; no clear D. With 4 bases removed from V and 0 bases from J, the gap between germline ends came to 12 bases. The CDR3 length is 15 residues. Germline assignment: CDR1 SGHNT and CDR2 YENEEA. In DNA, the CDR3 is TGTGCCAGCAGCTCGACCGGGCAGATGAACACTGAAGCTTTCTTT. It is translated as CASSSTGQMNTEAFF.

This sequence joins TRBV4-2 and TRBJ2-1, with D hard to call. This CDR3 region has 11 residues. CDR1 and CDR2 (germline): LGHNA, YNFKEQ. The germline V and J ends were trimmed by 0 bases and 8 bases, with 2 bases remaining between them. The CDR3 loop reads CASSQEDEQFF. The CDR3 DNA reads as TGTGCCAGCAGCCAAGAGGATGAGCAGTTCTTC.

The V and J genes are TRBV15 and TRBJ2-1; D is unresolved. This CDR3 is built from 11 residues. The germline V gene encodes CDR1 LNHNV and CDR2 YYDKDF (reference sequence). V was shortened by 3 bases and J by 10 bases, with 7 bases between the two germline ends. The CDR3 is CATSSRMEQFF. In DNA form, the CDR3 reads TGTGCCACCAGCAGTCGGATGGAGCAGTTCTTC. Together with reference TRBV15 and TRBJ2-1, the CDR3 gives the full variable domain: DAMVIQNPRYQVTQFGKPVTLSCSQTLNHNVMYWYQQKSSQAPKLLFHYYDKDFNNEADTPDNFQSRRPNTSFCFLDIRSPGLGDTAMYLCATSSRMEQFFGPGTRLTVL.

This clonotype has only a few counts. CDR3 sequence: CASSLSPSGSSYNEQFF. The CDR3 bases are TGTGCCAGCAGCTTATCCCCTAGCGGGAGCTCCTACAATGAGCAGTTCTTC. This chain links TRBV7-6 with TRBJ2-1, with 10 bases that match TRBD2. Trimming took 2 bases from V and 0 from J; bases not matched to a gene: 4. The CDR3 is 17 amino acids. Germline V gene data show CDR1 as SGHVS and CDR2 as FNYEAQ.

The chain joins TRBV7-2 to TRBJ2-1; D may be TRBD1 or TRBD2 (5 bases each). The CDR3 has 16 amino acids. CDR1 is SGHTA, CDR2 FQGNSA, per germline. With 5 bases removed from V and 4 bases from J, the gap between germline ends came to 18 bases. DNA of the CDR3: TGTGCCAGCAGCCAGCTTGTAGGGACGCCATACAATGAGCAGTTCTTC. This codes for CASSQLVGTPYNEQFF.

The table lists this clonotype with a few counts. DNA of the CDR3: TGCAGTGCTAGAGCTCTGACTAGCTTGGACGGCACAGATACGCAGTATTTT. Translation gives CSARALTSLDGTDTQYF. The chain recombines TRBV20-1 with TRBJ2-3, with 7 bases matching TRBD2. V dropped 1 base and J dropped 1; count of bases not matched to a gene: 11. This CDR3 is built from 17 residues. Per the germline V gene, CDR1 is DFQATT and CDR2 is SNEGSKA (reference sequence).

This rearrangement joins TRBV4-1 to TRBJ2-5; D call uncertain. V was trimmed by 1 base and J by 5 bases, leaving 14 bases between them. The CDR3 has 15 residues. Looked up from germline, CDR1 is MGHRA and CDR2 is YSYEKL. The CDR3 DNA reads as TGCGCCAGCAGCCAAGGTACCAGAGAGGTTGAGACCCAGTACTTC. Its protein product is CASSQGTREVETQYF.

The rearrangement joins TRBV7-9 to TRBJ2-1; TRBD1 matches 10 bases. CDR3 size: 16 residues. The trim removed 1 base at V and 2 bases at J, leaving 2 bases unmatched. Looked up from germline, CDR1 is SEHNR and CDR2 is FQNEAQ (reference sequence). CDR3 loop: CASSLVGQGPYNEQFF. The DNA of the CDR3 is TGTGCCAGCAGCTTAGTGGGACAGGGGCCCTACAATGAGCAGTTCTTC.

This clonotype was counted a few times. The chain joins TRBV6-6 to TRBJ1-1, with 9 bases matching TRBD1. V lost 0 bases to trimming and J lost 6 bases; unmatched junction nucleotides: 8. The germline V gene encodes CDR1 MNHNY and CDR2 SVGAGI (reference sequence). The CDR3 contains 16 residues. As DNA, the CDR3 is TGTGCCAGCAGTTACTCCCCAGGGACAGGGCTGGCTGAAGCTTTCTTT. Its translation: CASSYSPGTGLAEAFF.

In this sample, this clonotype turned up many times. V usage is TRBV7-6 and J usage is TRBJ1-1, with 8 bases identical to TRBD1. In germline, CDR1 is SGHVS, CDR2 FNYEAQ. This CDR3 is 15 amino acids long. Losses at the gene ends were 5 bases for V and 3 bases for J; bases not matched to a gene: 8. The CDR3 DNA sequence: TGTGCCAGCAGCGCGCGCAGGGGGCTTGACACTGAAGCTTTCTTT. This encodes CASSARRGLDTEAFF. Using reference TRBV7-6 and TRBJ1-1 for the parts outside the CDR3, the full variable domain is GAGVSQSPRYKVTKRGQDVALRCDPISGHVSLYWYRQALGQGPEFLTYFNYEAQQDKSGLPNDRFSAERPEGSISTLTIQRTEQRDSAMYRCASSARRGLDTEAFFGQGTRLTVV.

The V and J genes are TRBV7-8 and TRBJ2-3; D possibly corresponds to TRBD1 (6 bases). Trimming left V 5 bases short and J 5 bases short, with 17 bases between. The CDR3 is 15 amino acids. Germline V gene lookup returns CDR1 SGHVS and CDR2 FQNEAQ. CDR3 nucleotide sequence: TGTGCCAGCAGCGAAAGCGGACAGCAGGGAGATACGCAGTATTTT. It yields the protein CASSESGQQGDTQYF.

This clonotype came up many times. The chain combines TRBV7-3 with TRBJ2-3; 12 bases align to TRBD2. The V segment lost 5 bases and the J segment 6 bases; nucleotides outside the gene matches: 9. CDR1 and CDR2 from the germline V gene are SGHTA and FQGTGA. This CDR3 has 16 residues. The CDR3 DNA is TGTGCCAGCAGCCTATTGACTAGCGGGAGTAGGGATACGCAGTATTTT. Protein sequence: CASSLLTSGSRDTQYF. Full variable domain (missing parts from reference TRBV7-3 and TRBJ2-3): GAGVSQTPSNKVTEKGKYVELRCDPISGHTALYWYRQSLGQGPEFLIYFQGTGAADDSGLPNDRFFAVRPEGSVSTLKIQRTERGDSAVYLCASSLLTSGSRDTQYFGPGTRLTVL.

The genes are TRBV4-3 and TRBJ2-1; 7 nucleotides align to TRBD1. This CDR3 has 16 amino acids. Germline V CDR1 and CDR2: LGHNA, YSLEER. V lost 0 bases and J lost 2; bases outside the gene matches: 4. This CDR3 is CASSQDGTETYNEQFF. The DNA for the CDR3 is TGCGCCAGCAGCCAAGATGGGACAGAAACCTACAATGAGCAGTTCTTC.

This clonotype was seen more than once but under ten times. The chain links TRBV7-2 to TRBJ1-5; possible D gene TRBD1, 5 bases. Trimming removed 4 bases at V and 0 bases at J, with 22 bases between. CDR3 length: 19 residues. Germline V gene sequence: CDR1 SGHTA, CDR2 FQGNSA. CDR3 protein: CASSSQVRLRGYSNQPQHF. In nucleotides, the CDR3 is TGTGCCAGCAGCTCCCAAGTCCGGTTGAGGGGCTATAGCAATCAGCCCCAGCATTTT.

The table lists this clonotype with a few counts. The chain carries TRBV27 and TRBJ2-5; D could derive from TRBD1 or TRBD2 (5 bases each). The CDR3 is 15 amino acids. The germline CDR1 and CDR2 sequences are MNHEY and SMNVEV (reference sequence). V was clipped by 5 bases and J by 1 base, with 14 bases between them. The CDR3 bases are TGTGCCAGCAGTAGGGGAGACTACCTCCAAGAGACCCAGTACTTC. Residues: CASSRGDYLQETQYF.

Only a few counts were recorded for this clonotype. A junction boundary mismatches the germline segment, possibly from a read error. The CDR3 DNA is TGTGCCAGCAGCTTCTCCTACCGACAGGGCGACGAGCAGTACTTT. This sequence encodes CASSFSYRQGDEQYF. The chain is built from TRBV5-6 and TRBJ2-7; TRBD1 matches at 7 bases. The CDR3 length is 15 residues. CDR1 and CDR2 from the germline V gene are SGHDT and YYEEEE.

The V gene is TRBV7-2, the J gene TRBJ2-5; D remains ambiguous. V lost 1 base and J 5 bases, leaving 5 bases between the germline ends. CDR1 is SGHTA, CDR2 FQGNSA, per germline. The CDR3 sequence is 12 residues long. CDR3 nucleotide sequence: TGTGCCAGCAGCTTAGTGTCGGAGACCCAGTACTTC. It specifies CASSLVSETQYF. Filled out from reference TRBV7-2 and TRBJ2-5, the complete variable domain reads GAGVSQSPSNKVTEKGKDVELRCDPISGHTALYWYRQSLGQGLEFLIYFQGNSAPDKSGLPSDRFSAERTGGSVSTLTIQRTQQEDSAVYLCASSLVSETQYFGPGTRLLVL.

This clonotype was detected only a few times. This chain uses TRBV6-4 with TRBJ1-1; possibly TRBD1 for D (6 bases). Germline CDR1 reads MRHNA; CDR2 reads SNTAGT. V was trimmed by 6 bases and J by 1 base, leaving 15 bases between them. CDR3 length: 15 amino acids. CDR3 sequence (DNA): TGTGCCAGCAGAGTCAGGGGTGATGAGAACACTGAAGCTTTCTTT. Translation: CASRVRGDENTEAFF.